This T cell receptor (beta chain) is from a study of T cell changes during pregnancy in multiple sclerosis. The repertoire was sequenced with immunoSEQ multiplex PCR; TCRdb's copy has only in-frame clones and lacks some. The sample yields about 81,000 clones, just under 95% seen once. Germline CDR1 is MGHDK and CDR2 is SYGVNS. The CDR3 is made up of 17 amino acids. Trimming took off 4 bases at V and 3 bases at J, with 21 bases between the two ends. The sample consisted of peripheral blood, taken in the third trimester of pregnancy. The source of this sequence is a female donor in good health, enrolled as a control in a pregnancy study. This sequence joins TRBV25-1 and TRBJ1-2; D might be TRBD1 (5 bases). Here the CDR3 reads CASSVRRPDRKHYGYTF. In nucleotides, the CDR3 is TGTGCCAGCAGTGTACGCCGCCCAGACAGAAAGCACTATGGCTACACCTTC.